The present entry profiles one T cell receptor (beta chain) with its context. The target of this receptor is not known. No much larger clone is present one base from it, and per-base qualities are unavailable. Inclusive of the bounding cysteine and phenylalanine, the CDR3 is 14 residues long. Only CDR3 DNA is held: 42 bases, read in frame from base 1. Between the V and J ends, shortened by 7 bases and 5 bases respectively, the junction contains 17 bases. The treatment or condition tag for this specimen amounts to: allogeneic hematopoietic cell transplantation with graft depleted of TCRalphabeta T cells and CD19 B cells. The children who served as transplant recipients had been given grafts of TCRalphabeta/CD19-depleted allogeneic hematopoietic cells. The library was obtained by PCR. Sequencing used an Illumina HiSeq 2500. TCR libraries were prepared with molecular barcoding, using unique molecular identifiers to normalize TCRbeta repertoire quantification. TCRdb took the public reads, trimmed them with fastp at Q25, ran MiXCR for clone calling and kept in-frame beta chains. Each entry merges the rows of one CDR3 protein and shows their most common DNA and genes. A total of about 980,000 distinct CDR3 sequences appear in this sample, less than 30% of them only once. The ten top clones hold around 30% of the sample.

The sample is drawn from a study of T-cell reconstitution after alpha-beta-depleted transplantation in children (TCRdb year 2016). Background on the whole study: T-cell immune reconstitution after TCRalphabeta/CD19-depleted allogeneic hematopoietic cell transplantation in children was quantitatively tracked in the study by means of TCR repertoire profiling.

The full study reports these points: Apparently early alphabetaT-cell count recovery about two months after transplant reportedly relied on only several hundred rapidly expanded clones derived from non-depleted graft cells. Over the following months the frequencies of hyperexpanded clones went down, and after one year T-cell counts and TCRbeta diversity were mostly credited to newly produced T cells. In some patients, the high TCRbeta diversity seen at day 60 was put down to recipient T cells and intrathymic progenitors that had survived conditioning.

The V gene is TRBV12-3 or TRBV12-4 and the J gene is TRBJ1-1; TRBD1 is a weak D gene call, 5 bases matching. Specimen: PBMCs, mostly from graft donor cells, collected 360 days after TCRalphabeta/CD19-depleted stem cell transplant. The clonotype was recovered from a boy less than two years old who had a stem cell transplant for SCID, so the T cells may come from the graft donor. The CDR3 protein is CASTPPGGSTEAFF. The DNA sequence is TGTGCCAGCACCCCCCCGGGGGGGTCTACTGAAGCTTTCTTT.